This T cell receptor beta chain was retrieved from a study of control samples from healthy donors and cancer patients. Clones were sequenced by immunoSEQ multiplex PCR, and TCRdb holds only the in-frame ones, with some missing. The data contain roughly 200,000 clones, roughly nine tenths of them singletons. The CDR3 is 14 residues long. Germline V gene sequence: CDR1 LGHNT, CDR2 FRNRAP. Trimming removed 4 bases from V and 0 bases from J, with 9 bases in between. The sequence came from a man aged 25-45 years in good health. The chain recombines TRBV12-5 with TRBJ1-1; D might be TRBD1 (5 bases). The sequencing sample was made of blood. CDR3 region: CASGSWGLNTEAFF. CDR3 bases: TGTGCTAGTGGTTCCTGGGGACTGAACACTGAAGCTTTCTTT.